This T cell receptor (beta chain) came from a study of radiation and T cells in renal cell carcinoma (TCRdb year 2020). Regarding the research as a whole: Samples came from a clinical trial, in which primary renal cell carcinomas received 15 Gy stereotactic body radiation therapy followed by nephrectomy 4 weeks later. In total, 50 or so samples underwent TCR beta sequencing: 25 or so tumors plus 27 peripheral blood samples. Across all 50 or so samples, 4,016,671 unique CDR3 nucleotide sequences, encoding roughly 3 million unique CDR3 amino acid sequences, were identified. The research as a whole found: Tracking of blood repertoire dynamics stopped at approximately four weeks after treatment, with no follow-up past that point. Because the trial had a single-armed design, the trial could not examine how radiation dose or scheduling affected the TCR repertoire. Because pretreatment tumor biopsies were not available, the baseline intratumoral presence of clonotypes could not be determined. An increase in top tumor clonotypes in blood was observed from baseline to 2 weeks post-radiation, followed by contraction by 4 weeks, which was taken to suggest transient expansion of tumor-resident clones.

The time point label, as the study defines it: baseline pretreatment blood. The sample's treatment or condition label, decoded: 15 Gy SBRT to primary tumor, nephrectomy 4 weeks later. To follow tumor-enriched clonotypes, peripheral blood was collected serially from radiation-treated patients at baseline and again at 2 weeks and 4 weeks after SBRT. Every patient had renal cell carcinoma of clear cell pathology. Genomic DNA for TCR sequencing was prepared using the QIAamp DNA Blood Mini Kit (Qiagen). The analyses included only samples that passed all quality control checks. TCR beta libraries were generated from genomic DNA with the immunoSEQ kit, following the manufacturer's recommendations. For library preparation, a first multiplex PCR was performed with proprietary primers, followed by a second PCR in which unique barcodes were added, and bead cleanups were performed after each round. Each sample batch included a kit-provided positive control reaction and a negative control reaction. The final libraries were assessed on an Agilent 4200 TapeStation D1000 ScreenTape, pooled by volume, and quantified by qPCR. Sequencing was performed on an Illumina NextSeq500 using a MidOutput 150-cycle cartridge, with 156 Read1 cycles, 15 Index1 cycles, and the kit custom primers. The pooled library was loaded at around 1 pM, and roughly 20% PhiX control was spiked in. Processing in the source paper ran as follows. The vendor-processed data were analyzed in R, and a clonotype was defined as all T cells that share the same CDR3 nucleotide sequence. In the clone abundance analyses, frequencies were normalized to the 10,000 most abundant clones in each sample. Public T cell clones, averaging fewer than five per sample, were removed before analysis. An abundance difference of at least 32-fold between compartments was the criterion for calling clonotypes tumor-enriched or baseline blood-enriched. A beta-binomial differential abundance model was applied to find clonotypes that expanded or contracted between blood time points. Tumor-blood repertoire similarity was measured with the Baroni-Urbani and Buser coefficient, and group comparisons used two-tailed Wilcoxon tests in R. This immuneACCESS table, as held by TCRdb, lists in-frame sequences with V and J called but not all clones. Of the missing ones, under half trace to an unresolved V gene in checked studies; the others have no known cause. That table is the source of V, J and clone size, and D and trimming were worked out from the DNA. A total of some 150,000 clones appear in this sample, approximately 87% of them only once. Jointly, the top ten make up 20% to 25% of the sample.

CDR1 and CDR2 (SGHTA, FQGNSA) derive from the germline V gene. Its CDR3 holds 19 amino acids, cysteine through phenylalanine. Left in the record is the CDR3 DNA by itself, 57 bases read in frame from the first base. Here V drops 3 bases and J drops 2 bases, and the junction holds 9 bases not matched to any gene. Concerning this clone: The antigen this receptor binds is unknown. There are no base qualities to consult, and no much larger clone falls within one base.

The TCR was taken from a woman aged 50 to 65 with renal cell carcinoma. The rearrangement joined TRBV7-2 to TRBJ2-2; 13 nucleotides in the junction match TRBD2. This sample comprised blood, obtained from a patient whose treatment included radiotherapy and nephrectomy. The CDR3 reads as follows: CASSFRSGLAGANTGELFF. The DNA sequence follows: TGTGCCAGCAGCTTTAGGTCCGGACTAGCGGGGGCAAACACCGGGGAGCTGTTTTTT.